The 25 T cell receptor beta chains given below trace back to one sample, sequenced in a study of blood T cell repertoires in COVID-19. Sequencing was performed with immunoSEQ multiplex PCR; in TCRdb, only in-frame clones are kept and a portion is missing. The sample lists a few hundred thousand clones, over 75% occurring once. The sample was PBMCs or T cells enriched from blood (not recorded which). The receptor set was obtained from a man aged 18 to 29 who had recovered from COVID-19.

The chain carries TRBV2 and TRBJ2-1; possible D gene TRBD2, 6 bases. CDR3 size: 15 residues. Trimming shortened V by 4 bases and J by 7 bases, and 17 bases separated the two germline ends. The germline CDR1 and CDR2 sequences are SNHLY and FYNNEI. CDR3 amino acids: CASSVGRSRENEQFF. The CDR3 DNA is TGTGCCAGCAGTGTTGGGAGGTCTCGGGAAAATGAGCAGTTCTTC.

V and J are TRBV5-4 and TRBJ2-4; possible D gene TRBD2, 6 bases. The germline V gene encodes CDR1 SGHNT and CDR2 YYREEE (reference sequence). The CDR3 covers 16 residues. Deletions cut 0 bases from V and 1 base from J, with 11 bases between. CDR3 nucleotides: TGTGCCAGCAGCTTGGGAGGGACTGCGGCCAAAAACATTCAGTACTTC. It encodes CASSLGGTAAKNIQYF. Complete variable domain (other parts from reference TRBV5-4 and TRBJ2-4): ETGVTQSPTHLIKTRGQQVTLRCSSQSGHNTVSWYQQALGQGPQFIFQYYREEENGRGNFPPRFSGLQFPNYSSELNVNALELDDSALYLCASSLGGTAAKNIQYFGAGTRLSVL.

This chain uses TRBV9 with TRBJ2-1, with 10 bases that match TRBD2. The V gene end was trimmed by 2 bases and the J gene end by 0 bases; junction bases not matched to a gene: 2. The CDR3 is 16 residues long. Germline lookup yields CDR1 SGDLS and CDR2 YYNGEE. CDR3 DNA: TGTGCCAGCAGCGTTAGCGGGGGGAGCTCCTACAATGAGCAGTTCTTC. Translating gives CASSVSGGSSYNEQFF.

J is TRBJ1-6 and V is TRBV5-4, with TRBD1 matching over 7 bases. Germline V gives CDR1 SGHNT, CDR2 YYREEE (reference sequence). Trimming at V came to 1 base and at J to 10 bases, leaving 8 bases not matched to a gene. The CDR3 consists of 15 residues. This CDR3 is CASSLTAGGHSPLHF. The CDR3 bases are TGTGCCAGCAGCTTGACGGCAGGGGGACACTCACCCCTCCACTTT.

V gene TRBV18 combines with J gene TRBJ1-6; D remains ambiguous. V lost 3 bases and J lost 7, with 10 bases in between. The CDR3 is made up of 14 amino acids. CDR1 KGHSH and CDR2 LQKENI come from the germline V gene. The CDR3 loop is CASSPTTENSPLHF. For the CDR3, the DNA is TGTGCCAGCTCACCTACGACGGAGAATTCACCCCTCCACTTT.

This clone was recorded once. The chain has TRBV29-1 and TRBJ1-2; D ambiguous. Germline values: CDR1 SQVTM, CDR2 ANQGSEA. V gave up 3 bases and J gave up 6 bases, with 8 bases separating them. This CDR3 contains 11 residues. As DNA, the CDR3 is TGCAGCGTTGATGGGCCTAATGGCTACACCTTC. It codes for CSVDGPNGYTF. Using reference TRBV29-1 and TRBJ1-2 for the parts outside the CDR3, the full variable domain is SAVISQKPSRDICQRGTSLTIQCQVDSQVTMMFWYRQQPGQSLTLIATANQGSEATYESGFVIDKFPISRPNLTFSTLTVSNMSPEDSSIYLCSVDGPNGYTFGSGTRLTVV.

The gene calls are TRBV27 and TRBJ1-6; 9 positions match TRBD1. CDR1 is MNHEY and CDR2 is SMNVEV in the germline V gene (reference sequence). The CDR3 consists of 16 residues. V lost 0 bases, J lost 10 bases, and 7 bases stayed unmatched. The CDR3 region has the DNA TGTGCCAGCAGTTTATCGGGACAGGGAACGGGATCACCCCTCCACTTT. It encodes CASSLSGQGTGSPLHF.

The chain recombines TRBV18 with TRBJ1-5, with D unresolved. From germline, CDR1 is KGHSH and CDR2 LQKENI. This CDR3 spans 15 amino acids. V was pared by 3 bases and J by 9 bases, with 18 bases between. In DNA form, the CDR3 reads TGTGCCAGCTCACCGAACAGCGTCACCGCGGGGCCCCAGCATTTT. Translation: CASSPNSVTAGPQHF.

The chain links TRBV7-2 to TRBJ2-7; D is possibly TRBD2 (6 bases). Per germline, CDR1 SGHTA and CDR2 FQGNSA. The CDR3 totals 14 residues. V lost 6 bases to trimming and J lost 6 bases, with 18 bases between them. The CDR3 region is CASRLRMGGSEQYF. Here the CDR3 DNA reads TGTGCCAGCAGACTCCGGATGGGGGGTTCCGAGCAGTACTTC.

The CDR3 DNA reads as TGTGCCAGTATGGGGACAGGGGGAAATTCACCCCTCCACTTT. This sequence encodes CASMGTGGNSPLHF. The chain joins TRBV19 to TRBJ1-6; TRBD1 matches at 11 bases. J lost 7 bases, V lost 7 bases, and 3 bases had no gene match. Germline CDR1 reads LNHDA; CDR2 reads SQIVND (reference sequence). The CDR3 runs 14 residues.

There are a few counts of this clone. At the DNA level, this CDR3 is encoded by other sequences in the same sample as well. The V call is TRBV5-1, the J call TRBJ1-6, with D tentatively TRBD1 (6 bases). CDR1 and CDR2 (germline): SGHRS, YFSETQ. The V end was cut by 3 bases, the J end by 8 bases, with 12 bases between. The CDR3 runs 14 residues. The CDR3 DNA reads as TGCGCCAGCAGCTCACAGGGTATGGATTCACCCCTCCACTTT. Its protein product is CASSSQGMDSPLHF.

The rearrangement joins TRBV3-1 (or the pseudogene TRBV3-2) to TRBJ2-6; D may be TRBD1 (6 bases). The germline V gene has CDR1 LGHDT and CDR2 YNNKEL (reference sequence). Trimming shortened V by 5 bases and J by 0 bases, and 11 bases separated the two germline ends. The CDR3 extends over 16 amino acids. The CDR3 DNA reads TGTGCCAGCAGCTTAATACAGGGCTCTGGGGCCAACGTCCTGACTTTC. Translation: CASSLIQGSGANVLTF.

The V gene is TRBV7-9, the J gene TRBJ1-5; D not certain. The CDR3 loop spans 14 amino acids. CDR1 and CDR2 from the germline V gene are SEHNR and FQNEAQ (reference sequence). V lost 0 bases and J 2 bases, leaving 5 bases between the germline ends. The DNA for the CDR3 is TGTGCCAGCAGCTTAGCTAGCGGCAATCAGCCCCAGCATTTT. Its protein product is CASSLASGNQPQHF.

The rearrangement links TRBV5-6 to TRBJ2-7, with 13 positions matching TRBD2. This CDR3 spans 16 amino acids. Germline V gives CDR1 SGHDT, CDR2 YYEEEE. V dropped 4 bases and J dropped 9; count of bases not matched to a gene: 13. The CDR3, as DNA: TGTGCCAGCAGCACCGGACTAGCGGGAGATTCGTTGTGGCAGTACTTC. It codes for CASSTGLAGDSLWQYF. The full variable domain, in which reference TRBV5-6 and TRBJ2-7 provide the parts outside the CDR3, is DAGVTQSPTHLIKTRGQQVTLRCSPKSGHDTVSWYQQALGQGPQFIFQYYEEEERQRGNFPDRFSGHQFPNYSSELNVNALLLGDSALYLCASSTGLAGDSLWQYFGPGTRLTVT.

This chain uses TRBV7-2 with TRBJ1-3; D gene uncertain. The CDR3 covers 17 residues. The ends were cut back, 4 bases at V and 0 bases at J, with 16 bases in the middle. Germline V gives CDR1 SGHTA, CDR2 FQGNSA. The CDR3 is CASSSQTPRVSGNTIYF. The CDR3 bases are TGTGCCAGCAGCTCGCAAACCCCACGAGTCTCTGGAAACACCATATATTTT.

The chain carries TRBV7-2 and TRBJ2-2, with 7 positions matching TRBD2. CDR1 is SGHTA, CDR2 FQGNSA, per germline. The CDR3 covers 13 residues. Trimming cost V 5 bases and J 7 bases; bases outside gene matches: 4. In DNA form, the CDR3 reads TGTGCCAGCAGCCTAACTAGCGACGGGGAGCTGTTTTTT. Its protein product is CASSLTSDGELFF.

This clone appeared many times. This chain links TRBV7-9 with TRBJ2-3; 8 bases fit TRBD2. V lost 5 bases, J lost 7 bases, and 14 bases stayed unmatched. Germline V gene data show CDR1 as SEHNR and CDR2 as FQNEAQ (reference sequence). The CDR3 is made up of 16 amino acids. CDR3 sequence (DNA): TGTGCCAGCAGCCCGAGCAGCGGGAGAGGCATGTATACGCAGTATTTT. Its translation: CASSPSSGRGMYTQYF.

The V and J genes are TRBV19 and TRBJ2-2; D perhaps matches TRBD2 (5 bases). The CDR3 loop spans 13 amino acids. V was clipped by 3 bases and J by 7 bases, with 9 bases between them. Germline lookup yields CDR1 LNHDA and CDR2 SQIVND (reference sequence). Here the CDR3 DNA reads TGTGCCAGTAGTATTATAGGAGGCGGGGAGCTGTTTTTT. Translation: CASSIIGGGELFF. The full variable domain, its missing parts supplied by reference TRBV19 and TRBJ2-2, is DGGITQSPKYLFRKEGQNVTLSCEQNLNHDAMYWYRQDPGQGLRLIYYSQIVNDFQKGDIAEGYSVSREKKESFPLTVTSAQKNPTAFYLCASSIIGGGELFFGEGSRLTVL.

This clone was seen a single time. The chain carries TRBV6-1 and TRBJ1-3; D is unclear. Trimming removed 1 base from V and 3 bases from J, with 10 bases in between. CDR1 is MNHNS and CDR2 is SASEGT in the germline V gene. The CDR3 extends over 15 amino acids. The CDR3 coding sequence is TGTGCCAGCAGTGAAGGCCTCTACGATGGAAACACCATATATTTT. Its translation is CASSEGLYDGNTIYF.

CDR3 in amino acids: CASSPRQGIYNEQFF. CDR3 nucleotide sequence: TGTGCCAGCAGCCCCCGACAGGGTATCTACAATGAGCAGTTCTTC. The chain has TRBV9 and TRBJ2-1; 7 bases map to TRBD1. Germline values: CDR1 SGDLS, CDR2 YYNGEE. This CDR3 has 15 amino acids. J was trimmed by 3 bases and V by 4 bases; bases with no gene match: 7.

In this sample, this clone turned up once. This rearrangement joins TRBV7-9 to TRBJ2-2; D call uncertain. In germline, CDR1 is SEHNR, CDR2 FQNEAQ (reference sequence). Between the trimmed V and J ends, which lost 3 bases and 1 base, there was a span of 6 bases. The CDR3 has 14 amino acids. The CDR3 DNA reads as TGTGCCAGCAGCTTTACACGGAACACCGGGGAGCTGTTTTTT. Its protein is CASSFTRNTGELFF. The entire variable domain, with the rest obtained from reference TRBV7-9 and TRBJ2-2, is as follows: DTGVSQNPRHKITKRGQNVTFRCDPISEHNRLYWYRQTLGQGPEFLTYFQNEAQLEKSRLLSDRFSAERPKGSFSTLEIQRTEQGDSAMYLCASSFTRNTGELFFGEGSRLTVL.

CDR3 region: CASTTGGGNGANVLTF. CDR3 bases: TGTGCCAGCACCACGGGTGGGGGGAATGGGGCCAACGTCCTGACTTTC. V gene TRBV28 combines with J gene TRBJ2-6, with D perhaps matching TRBD2 (6 bases). Germline V gene lookup returns CDR1 MDHEN and CDR2 SYDVKM. Trimming left V 7 bases short and J 3 bases short, with 16 bases between. This CDR3 has 16 residues.

The genes are TRBV12-3 or TRBV12-4 and TRBJ1-2; D is unclear. The CDR3 runs to 13 residues. V lost 5 bases and J 3 bases, leaving 10 bases between the germline ends. The CDR3 loop is CASSLEDYYGYTF. CDR3 sequence (DNA): TGTGCCAGCAGTCTGGAGGATTACTATGGCTACACCTTC.

CDR3: CASSKPGTAYYSNQPQHF. CDR3 coding DNA: TGTGCCAGTAGTAAACCAGGGACAGCTTACTATAGCAATCAGCCCCAGCATTTT. The V gene is TRBV19, the J gene TRBJ1-5, with 7 bases matching TRBD1. The CDR3 spans 18 residues. Germline V lookup: CDR1 LNHDA, CDR2 SQIVND (reference sequence). V was pared by 4 bases and J by 0 bases, with 12 bases of the junction left unmatched. Combining the CDR3 with reference TRBV19 and TRBJ1-5 gives the whole variable domain DGGITQSPKYLFRKEGQNVTLSCEQNLNHDAMYWYRQDPGQGLRLIYYSQIVNDFQKGDIAEGYSVSREKKESFPLTVTSAQKNPTAFYLCASSKPGTAYYSNQPQHFGDGTRLSIL.

The CDR3 loop is CASSQRGLAGGSRSDTQYF. CDR3 DNA sequence: TGCGCCAGCAGCCAGCGTGGACTAGCGGGGGGGTCGAGGTCAGATACGCAGTATTTT. The gene calls are TRBV5-1 and TRBJ2-3, with 15 positions matching TRBD2. V dropped 4 bases and J dropped 4; count of bases not matched to a gene: 13. This CDR3 is built from 19 residues. Germline V gene data show CDR1 as SGHRS and CDR2 as YFSETQ.